Presented here are 23 T cell receptor beta chains from one specimen sequenced in a study of T cell changes during pregnancy in multiple sclerosis. Clones were sequenced by immunoSEQ multiplex PCR, and TCRdb holds only the in-frame ones, with some missing. Altogether 29,000 or so clones are present, approximately 90% being singletons, with the ten largest covering 6.9%. Sample: CD8+ T cells from peripheral blood mononuclear cells, taken in the second trimester of pregnancy. These receptors were obtained from a female donor with multiple sclerosis, enrolled in a pregnancy study.

This clone was found a few times. The chain couples TRBV11-2 to TRBJ1-1; D may be TRBD1 (6 bases). The V gene lost 5 bases and the J gene lost 1 base, with 11 bases spanning the gap. Germline values: CDR1 SGHAT, CDR2 FQNNGV. The CDR3 is 14 residues long. DNA of the CDR3: TGTGCCAGCAGCAAGAGGGGACAGAACACTGAAGCTTTCTTT. Translated, it gives CASSKRGQNTEAFF. The whole variable domain, remainder taken from reference TRBV11-2 and TRBJ1-1, is EAGVAQSPRYKIIEKRQSVAFWCNPISGHATLYWYQQILGQGPKLLIQFQNNGVVDDSQLPKDRFSAERLKGVDSTLKIQPAKLEDSAVYLCASSKRGQNTEAFFGQGTRLTVV.

The chain's CDR3 is CASSLTPGLAGDPDTQYF. Here the CDR3 DNA reads TGTGCCAGCAGTTTAACTCCGGGACTAGCGGGAGACCCAGATACGCAGTATTTT. The chain carries TRBV28 and TRBJ2-3; 14 bases agree with TRBD2. CDR3 size: 18 residues. Per the germline V gene, CDR1 is MDHEN and CDR2 is SYDVKM. J was trimmed by 4 bases and V by 2 bases; bases with no gene match: 8.

The chain combines TRBV7-3 with TRBJ2-1, with 10 bases that match TRBD2. J was trimmed by 7 bases and V by 2 bases; bases with no gene match: 20. Germline CDR1 SGHTA, CDR2 FQGTGA. The CDR3 sequence is 20 residues long. The CDR3 sequence: CASSLGLTIELAGDGNEQFF. CDR3 DNA: TGTGCCAGCAGCTTAGGGTTAACGATAGAGCTAGCGGGAGACGGGAATGAGCAGTTCTTC.

The chain carries TRBV27 and TRBJ2-3; D unclear. Looked up from germline, CDR1 is MNHEY and CDR2 is SMNVEV (reference sequence). V was trimmed by 2 bases and J by 6 bases, leaving 6 bases between them. This CDR3 is 12 amino acids long. CDR3 region: CASSLLGDTQYF. CDR3 nucleotides: TGTGCCAGCAGTTTACTAGGTGATACGCAGTATTTT.

This chain connects TRBV7-9 to TRBJ2-1; 8 nucleotides align to TRBD2. CDR1 and CDR2 from the germline V gene are SEHNR and FQNEAQ (reference sequence). The CDR3 is 17 amino acids. After removal of 4 bases from V and 5 bases from J, the junction contained 13 bases not matched to a gene. CDR3 sequence (DNA): TGTGCCAGCAGCTCGGCGTGGGGTAGCGGGGCGAACAATGAGCAGTTCTTC. Amino acids: CASSSAWGSGANNEQFF.

The chain is built from TRBV4-1 and TRBJ2-7, with D possibly matching TRBD1 (6 bases). The CDR3 loop spans 15 amino acids. V was shortened by 1 base and J by 4 bases, with 14 bases between the two germline ends. From germline, CDR1 is MGHRA and CDR2 YSYEKL. CDR3 in amino acids: CASSQVLTGHYEQYF. The CDR3 bases are TGCGCCAGCAGCCAAGTCTTGACGGGACATTACGAGCAGTACTTC.

The chain joins TRBV9 to TRBJ2-3; the D gene is possibly TRBD2 (6 bases). From germline, CDR1 is SGDLS and CDR2 YYNGEE. V was trimmed by 1 base and J by 3 bases, leaving 18 bases between them. There are 17 residues in the CDR3. CDR3 DNA sequence: TGTGCCAGCAGCGTACCTTCATGGACGGGGGAAACAGATACGCAGTATTTT. It is translated as CASSVPSWTGETDTQYF.

The rearrangement links TRBV2 to TRBJ2-5; D is possibly TRBD2 (5 bases). CDR1 is SNHLY and CDR2 is FYNNEI in the germline V gene. V was clipped by 8 bases and J by 2 bases, with 12 bases between them. This CDR3 comprises 13 residues. CDR3 nucleotide sequence: TGTGCCAGCCAAGGACTCGAACAAGAGACCCAGTACTTC. It is translated as CASQGLEQETQYF. Based on the CDR3 plus reference TRBV2 and TRBJ2-5, the full variable domain is EPEVTQTPSHQVTQMGQEVILRCVPISNHLYFYWYRQILGQKVEFLVSFYNNEISEKSEIFDDQFSVERPDGSNFTLKIRSTKLEDSAMYFCASQGLEQETQYFGPGTRLLVL.

The V call is TRBV23-1, the J call TRBJ2-3; D uncertain. TRBV23-1 is classed as an ORF, of uncertain function. This CDR3 spans 13 amino acids. V dropped 6 bases and J dropped 5 bases, with 12 bases sitting between them. DNA for the CDR3: TGCGCCAGCAGCCGAAAGTACAGAGATACGCAGTATTTT. It translates to CASSRKYRDTQYF.

The chain is built from TRBV9 and TRBJ2-1, with 9 bases aligning to TRBD2. The germline CDR1 and CDR2 sequences are SGDLS and YYNGEE. After removal of 4 bases from V and 5 bases from J, the junction contained 7 bases not matched to a gene. The length of the CDR3 is 15 residues. The CDR3 coding sequence is TGTGCCAGCAGCAGGGGACTAGCAAGGGACAATGAGCAGTTCTTC. Protein sequence: CASSRGLARDNEQFF.

The chain has TRBV25-1 and TRBJ2-7; 7 nucleotides agree with TRBD2. Germline trimming cut 5 bases from V and 2 bases from J; bases unmatched to any gene: 3. This CDR3 comprises 13 residues. Per the germline V gene, CDR1 is MGHDK and CDR2 is SYGVNS. CDR3 residues: CASSWGGPYEQYF. The CDR3 coding sequence is TGTGCCAGCAGTTGGGGAGGGCCCTACGAGCAGTACTTC.

This rearrangement joins TRBV13 to TRBJ2-7; 11 nucleotides line up with TRBD1. Germline lookup yields CDR1 PRHDT and CDR2 FYEKMQ (reference sequence). This CDR3 has 16 amino acids. The trim removed 2 bases at V and 5 bases at J, leaving 8 bases unmatched. The DNA of the CDR3 is TGTGCCAGCAGCTTATCAGGGACAGGGGGGGTCAACGAGCAGTACTTC. As protein: CASSLSGTGGVNEQYF. Complete variable domain (other parts from reference TRBV13 and TRBJ2-7): AAGVIQSPRHLIKEKRETATLKCYPIPRHDTVYWYQQGPGQDPQFLISFYEKMQSDKGSIPDRFSAQQFSDYHSELNMSSLELGDSALYFCASSLSGTGGVNEQYFGPGTRLTVT.

The chain couples TRBV7-9 to TRBJ1-4, with D tentatively TRBD1 (6 bases). The CDR3 contains 16 residues. Per the germline V gene, CDR1 is SEHNR and CDR2 is FQNEAQ (reference sequence). Trimming stripped 6 bases from V and 3 bases from J, with 17 bases between. CDR3 residues: CASRQSLGAANEKLFF. CDR3 coding DNA: TGTGCCAGCAGGCAGTCGTTGGGGGCGGCTAATGAAAAACTGTTTTTT.

The rearrangement joins TRBV5-6 to TRBJ2-7; 7 nucleotides align to TRBD2. V shed 4 bases, J shed 0 bases, and the junction held 7 bases outside the gene matches. Germline lookup yields CDR1 SGHDT and CDR2 YYEEEE. This CDR3 has 15 amino acids. As DNA, the CDR3 is TGTGCCAGCAGCCTCTGGACTAGTAGCTCCTACGAGCAGTACTTC. Amino acid sequence: CASSLWTSSSYEQYF.

The V gene is TRBV7-3, the J gene TRBJ1-1; D gene uncertain. Trimming cost V 3 bases and J 3 bases, with 8 bases left between them. CDR1 is SGHTA and CDR2 is FQGTGA in the germline V gene. The CDR3 length is 13 residues. The CDR3 loop is CASSFSGYTEAFF. In DNA form, the CDR3 reads TGTGCCAGCAGCTTTTCGGGATACACTGAAGCTTTCTTT.

The genes are TRBV13 and TRBJ2-3, with TRBD2 identical over 7 bases. In germline, CDR1 is PRHDT, CDR2 FYEKMQ (reference sequence). With V trimmed by 4 bases and J by 1 base, 11 bases remained unmatched. The CDR3 is 17 amino acids. CDR3 DNA sequence: TGTGCCAGCAGCTCCGATGGGGAGGGAGGGGGCACAGATACGCAGTATTTT. This codes for CASSSDGEGGGTDTQYF. The full variable domain, in which reference TRBV13 and TRBJ2-3 provide the parts outside the CDR3, is AAGVIQSPRHLIKEKRETATLKCYPIPRHDTVYWYQQGPGQDPQFLISFYEKMQSDKGSIPDRFSAQQFSDYHSELNMSSLELGDSALYFCASSSDGEGGGTDTQYFGPGTRLTVL.

The rearrangement links TRBV27 to TRBJ1-6, with 7 nucleotides matching TRBD1. Germline trimming cut 4 bases from V and 7 bases from J; bases unmatched to any gene: 13. Germline values: CDR1 MNHEY, CDR2 SMNVEV (reference sequence). The CDR3 extends over 17 amino acids. CDR3 amino acids: CASSSGREGARNSPLHF. In DNA, the CDR3 is TGTGCCAGCAGTTCCGGCCGCGAGGGGGCTAGAAATTCACCCCTCCACTTT.

The chain employs TRBV20-1 and TRBJ2-3; 7 positions match TRBD2. Per germline, CDR1 DFQATT and CDR2 SNEGSKA (reference sequence). V shed 6 bases, J shed 11 bases, and the junction held 2 bases outside the gene matches. This CDR3 is built from 9 residues. The CDR3 loop is CSAGRGQYF. The CDR3 DNA reads as TGCAGTGCGGGGAGGGGGCAGTATTTT.

The chain joins TRBV11-3 to TRBJ2-7; TRBD1 is a possible D gene (6 bases). The germline V gene has CDR1 SGHNT and CDR2 YENEEA. CDR3 length equals 15 residues. Trimming cost V 0 bases and J 3 bases, with 12 bases left between them. The CDR3 region is CASSLDPQGSYEQYF. CDR3 bases: TGTGCCAGCAGCTTAGATCCCCAGGGGAGCTACGAGCAGTACTTC. Full variable domain (outside the CDR3, taken from reference TRBV11-3 and TRBJ2-7): EAGVVQSPRYKIIEKKQPVAFWCNPISGHNTLYWYLQNLGQGPELLIRYENEEAVDDSQLPKDRFSAERLKGVDSTLKIQPAELGDSAVYLCASSLDPQGSYEQYFGPGTRLTVT.

This clone came up once. The chain links TRBV21-1 to TRBJ2-3; TRBD1 is taken as the D call from the table, unchecked against the DNA. TRBV21-1 is a documented pseudogene. This CDR3 region has 11 residues. The CDR3 bases are TGTGCCAGCAGCGGGGCGTATACGCAGTATTTT. Protein sequence: CASSGAYTQYF.

The J gene is TRBJ1-4, the V gene TRBV7-9; D perhaps matches TRBD1 (6 bases). The CDR3 runs 17 residues. Germline V gene data show CDR1 as SEHNR and CDR2 as FQNEAQ (reference sequence). V shed 4 bases and J shed 3 bases, with 18 bases lying between them. For the CDR3, the DNA is TGTGCCAGCAGCTCAGGGACAAACGGTCCTTCTAATGAAAAACTGTTTTTT. It specifies CASSSGTNGPSNEKLFF.

V gene TRBV27 combines with J gene TRBJ2-7; 7 positions match TRBD2. The V gene end was trimmed by 11 bases and the J gene end by 0 bases; junction bases not matched to a gene: 19. There are 17 residues in the CDR3. Looked up from germline, CDR1 is MNHEY and CDR2 is SMNVEV (reference sequence). The CDR3 bases are TGTGCCGGTATACACCGCCCCGGGGGGTTCAGCTCCTACGAGCAGTACTTC. Residues: CAGIHRPGGFSSYEQYF.

The chain joins TRBV9 to TRBJ1-4; D ambiguous. With 0 bases removed from V and 5 bases from J, the gap between germline ends came to 11 bases. The CDR3 totals 15 residues. Germline V gene data show CDR1 as SGDLS and CDR2 as YYNGEE. The CDR3 here is CASSVGGRINEKLFF. The CDR3 DNA reads TGTGCCAGCAGCGTAGGCGGGCGGATAAATGAAAAACTGTTTTTT.